This T cell receptor (beta chain) was captured in a study of blood T cell repertoires in COVID-19. Study overall: Acute and convalescent COVID-19 samples came from the United States, Italy and Spain. In each case, the material was cDNA or gDNA derived from T cells, B-cell-depleted T cells, or PBMCs.

The CDR3 is made up of 15 amino acids. V was cut by 7 bases and J by 0 bases, with 15 bases left in between. The germline V gene encodes CDR1 MNHEY and CDR2 SMNVEV (reference sequence). As originally analysed: Estimation of nucleated cell counts relied on the amplification of reference gene primers. Sequencing used immunoSEQ multiplex PCR; TCRdb keeps in-frame clones, though not all of them. V and J calls plus clone size are reproduced from that table; the DNA served to infer D and trimming. The sample holds 200,000 to 300,000 clones, 75% to 85% seen once. The sequence was obtained from a human donor in a cohort sampled during active COVID-19. The chain has TRBV27 and TRBJ1-2; D is unclear. Sequenced: peripheral blood. The CDR3 protein is CASTSLGDPNYGYTF. The CDR3 DNA is TGTGCCAGCACCTCGCTAGGAGACCCTAACTATGGCTACACCTTC.